This TCR beta chain was identified in a study of CD8+CD57+ T cells in acquired aplastic anemia. This clonotype was counted ten times or more. Genomic DNA was employed as the template in profiling TCR beta VDJ and CDR3. TCRdb reanalysed the reads using MiXCR and keeps one entry per CDR3 protein. The table includes 210,000 or so distinct CDR3 sequences, over 40% detected once. This CDR3 has 18 residues. Germline lookup yields CDR1 MGHRA and CDR2 YSYEKL. Trimming removed 4 bases at V and 6 bases at J, with 27 bases between. The sequenced patients had an expansion of CD8+CD57+ cells seen by flow cytometry.

V gene TRBV4-1 combines with J gene TRBJ1-1; TRBD1 is a possible D gene (5 bases). The sequence was obtained from a human donor with aplastic anemia. Input material: sorted CD4+, CD8+, or CD8+CD57+ T cells (not recorded which) from PBMCs. In DNA form, the CDR3 reads TGCGCCAGCAGCCCCCGCCTAAACCTGCCGGGGGGAAGCGCTGAAGCTTTCTTT. This encodes CASSPRLNLPGGSAEAFF.